Sequencing of this T cell receptor (beta chain) was carried out in a study of patients and donors after allogeneic stem cell transplantation. The length of the CDR3 is 16 residues. V was pared by 1 base and J by 0 bases, with 13 bases between. Germline values: CDR1 MNHEY, CDR2 SMNVEV (reference sequence). Via MiXCR, TCRdb re-called the RT-PCR reads, giving one row per CDR3 protein. The profile shows 160,000 or so distinct CDR3 sequences, nearly 25% of them singletons. The sequenced material came from blood, either unsorted or a sorted T cell fraction (not recorded which). The V gene is TRBV27, the J gene TRBJ2-7; D might be TRBD2 (5 bases). This sequence originates from a human donor who was either an allogeneic HSCT recipient or a stem cell or donor lymphocyte infusion donor (not recorded which). It is not recorded whose cells these are; they may come from a transplant donor. DNA of the CDR3: TGTGCCAGCAGTTTATGGGCGGGTTTTAGCTCCTACGAGCAGTACTTC. Protein product: CASSLWAGFSSYEQYF.